This T cell receptor beta chain is drawn from a study of OX40 agonist ivuxolimab in advanced cancers. Assay used: immunoSEQ multiplex PCR; TCRdb lists only in-frame clones, some missing. The sample includes 45,000 or so clones, 88% of them seen just once. Points on this clone: Its target is not known.

Regarding the study as a whole: The study found that CD8+ T cells averaged more expanded clones than CD4+.

This TCR was recovered from an adult with an advanced solid tumor such as melanoma, head and neck, liver or kidney cancer. Material: CD4+ or CD8+ T cells sorted from blood, obtained in a trial of the OX40 agonist ivuxolimab.

CDR3 residues: CASSPTGGTPNEQFF. CDR3 in DNA: TGTGCCAGCAGCCCCACTGGAGGGACTCCCAATGAGCAGTTCTTC. The rearrangement uses TRBV5-6 and TRBJ2-1; a weak D match, TRBD2 (6 bases). V shed 4 bases and J shed 6 bases, with 17 bases lying between them. This CDR3 contains 15 residues. Germline V gene lookup returns CDR1 SGHDT and CDR2 YYEEEE. The variable domain in full, with the rest retrieved from reference TRBV5-6 and TRBJ2-1, is DAGVTQSPTHLIKTRGQQVTLRCSPKSGHDTVSWYQQALGQGPQFIFQYYEEEERQRGNFPDRFSGHQFPNYSSELNVNALLLGDSALYLCASSPTGGTPNEQFFGPGTRLTVL.